Following are 22 T cell receptor beta chains from one sample sequenced in a study of OX40 agonist ivuxolimab in advanced cancers. Assay: immunoSEQ multiplex PCR; the TCRdb copy retains only in-frame clones and omits some. The top ten hold around 0.76% of the sample, which has about 80,000 clones, around four fifths seen once. The sequencing here drew on CD4+ or CD8+ T cells sorted from blood, taken in a trial of the OX40 agonist ivuxolimab. All receptors come from an adult with an advanced solid tumor such as melanoma, head and neck, liver or kidney cancer.

The chain couples TRBV11-3 to TRBJ1-2; D call uncertain. CDR1 is SGHNT and CDR2 is YENEEA in the germline V gene. The V gene lost 1 base and the J gene lost 8 bases, with 8 bases spanning the gap. This CDR3 contains 12 residues. In nucleotides, the CDR3 is TGTGCCAGCAGCTTAGTGGGTTGGGGCTACACCTTC. Amino acid sequence: CASSLVGWGYTF.

The gene calls are TRBV7-8 and TRBJ2-6; the D is unclear. This CDR3 has 15 amino acids. CDR1 and CDR2 (germline): SGHVS, FQNEAQ. Trimming cost V 3 bases and J 0 bases, with 6 bases left between them. The CDR3 DNA is TGTGCCAGCAGCTTGGTTTACTCTGGGGCCAACGTCCTGACTTTC. This translates into CASSLVYSGANVLTF.

The count of this clone is one. This chain connects TRBV7-2 to TRBJ2-4; D is possibly TRBD1 or TRBD2 (5 bases each). CDR1 is SGHTA and CDR2 is FQGNSA in the germline V gene. The germline V and J ends were trimmed by 3 bases and 8 bases, with 11 bases remaining between them. The CDR3 totals 13 residues. In DNA form, the CDR3 reads TGTGCCAGCAGCTTCTCACTGGGGGACATTCAGTACTTC. Translated, it gives CASSFSLGDIQYF.

The rearrangement links TRBV7-2 to TRBJ2-1; TRBD1 agrees at 12 bases. Germline trimming cut 1 base from V and 8 bases from J; bases unmatched to any gene: 6. This CDR3 spans 16 amino acids. Per the germline V gene, CDR1 is SGHTA and CDR2 is FQGNSA. The CDR3 spells CASSLGRDRGLDEQFF. The CDR3 region has the DNA TGTGCCAGCAGCTTAGGGAGGGACAGGGGGCTCGATGAGCAGTTCTTC.

This sequence joins TRBV2 and TRBJ2-3, with no clear D. Germline values: CDR1 SNHLY, CDR2 FYNNEI. The CDR3 totals 12 residues. V was pared by 1 base and J by 1 base, with 0 bases between. CDR3 sequence: CASSEGTDTQYF. In nucleotides, the CDR3 is TGTGCCAGCAGTGAAGGCACAGATACGCAGTATTTT.

The rearrangement links TRBV18 to TRBJ2-3, with TRBD2 identical over 13 bases. The V gene's germline CDR1 is KGHSH and CDR2 LQKENI. The CDR3 is 16 amino acids. V trimming: 6 bases; J trimming: 2 bases; junction bases outside the gene matches: 5. The CDR3 protein is CASSQGLAGNTDTQYF. CDR3 in DNA: TGTGCCAGCTCCCAGGGACTAGCGGGGAACACAGATACGCAGTATTTT.

The rearrangement joins TRBV7-2 to TRBJ1-2, with no clear D. The CDR3 totals 13 residues. Per the germline V gene, CDR1 is SGHTA and CDR2 is FQGNSA. With 0 bases removed from V and 5 bases from J, the gap between germline ends came to 7 bases. The CDR3 here is CASSLATAYGYTF. CDR3 nucleotides: TGTGCCAGCAGCTTAGCCACAGCATATGGCTACACCTTC.

This clone showed up just once. The gene calls are TRBV28 and TRBJ2-1; D remains unclear. The CDR3 contains 17 residues. Germline loops: CDR1 MDHEN, CDR2 SYDVKM. The V end was cut by 2 bases, the J end by 0 bases, with 14 bases between. The CDR3 reads CASSLEGLGSSYNEQFF. The CDR3 DNA reads TGTGCCAGCAGTTTAGAAGGTTTGGGAAGCTCCTACAATGAGCAGTTCTTC.

This chain joins TRBV28 and TRBJ1-2, with a weak D call TRBD1 (5 bases). The CDR3 is 13 amino acids. Germline CDR1 reads MDHEN; CDR2 reads SYDVKM. V was shortened by 4 bases and J by 4 bases, with 10 bases between the two germline ends. Here the CDR3 DNA reads TGTGCCAGCAGTTCGGGGGTAAGCTATGGCTACACCTTC. Its translation is CASSSGVSYGYTF.

This clone has a handful of counts. The V and J genes are TRBV19 and TRBJ1-1, with D tentatively TRBD1 (5 bases). The CDR3 covers 15 residues. Germline CDR1 is LNHDA and CDR2 is SQIVND (reference sequence). V was clipped by 5 bases and J by 5 bases, with 18 bases between them. CDR3 nucleotide sequence: TGTGCCAGTAGTTTGAACCGGGACGGAGAGACTGAAGCTTTCTTT. This encodes CASSLNRDGETEAFF.

The chain combines TRBV19 with TRBJ2-1; tentatively, D is TRBD1 (6 bases). The CDR3 extends over 15 amino acids. The ends were cut back, 3 bases at V and 1 base at J, with 10 bases in the middle. Germline loops: CDR1 LNHDA, CDR2 SQIVND (reference sequence). The CDR3: CASSILGGSYNEQFF. The CDR3 DNA reads TGTGCCAGTAGTATTTTAGGGGGATCCTACAATGAGCAGTTCTTC.

The chain uses TRBV28 and TRBJ2-5; perhaps D is TRBD1 or TRBD2 (5 bases each). This CDR3 region has 16 residues. V was cut by 4 bases and J by 3 bases, with 18 bases left in between. Per germline, CDR1 MDHEN and CDR2 SYDVKM. Here the CDR3 reads CASSSPSTGTEETQYF. The CDR3 DNA is TGTGCCAGCAGTTCGCCGTCTACGGGGACCGAAGAGACCCAGTACTTC.

This sequence joins TRBV27 and TRBJ2-2; D gene uncertain. In germline, CDR1 is MNHEY, CDR2 SMNVEV (reference sequence). V was cut by 2 bases and J by 4 bases, with 14 bases left in between. This CDR3 comprises 16 residues. The CDR3 is CASSLIQLPATGELFF. CDR3 coding DNA: TGTGCCAGCAGTTTAATACAGCTGCCCGCCACCGGGGAGCTGTTTTTT.

The chain has TRBV5-1 and TRBJ2-3, with 10 bases matching TRBD2. The germline CDR1 and CDR2 sequences are SGHRS and YFSETQ. CDR3 length: 15 amino acids. After removal of 4 bases from V and 5 bases from J, the junction contained 7 bases not matched to a gene. CDR3 DNA sequence: TGCGCCAGCAGCGGAGCGGGGGGGCAGGGAGATACGCAGTATTTT. It codes for CASSGAGGQGDTQYF.

The chain joins TRBV5-1 to TRBJ2-7; D is unclear. Trimming removed 4 bases at V and 7 bases at J, with 18 bases between. Germline CDR1 is SGHRS and CDR2 is YFSETQ. CDR3 size: 14 residues. The chain's CDR3 is CASSETSSAREQYF. In DNA, the CDR3 is TGCGCCAGCAGCGAGACTTCCAGTGCACGGGAGCAGTACTTC.

The CDR3 reads CSVEDRGPGNTIYF. Here the CDR3 DNA reads TGCAGCGTTGAAGATAGGGGGCCTGGAAACACCATATATTTT. V is TRBV29-1 and J is TRBJ1-3, with 7 positions matching TRBD1. V was pared by 0 bases and J by 2 bases, with 1 base of the junction left unmatched. The CDR3 is made up of 14 amino acids. Per germline, CDR1 SQVTM and CDR2 ANQGSEA.

In DNA, the CDR3 is TGTGCCAGCAGCTTAGAAATACTGTTATACAATGAGCAGTTCTTC. This codes for CASSLEILLYNEQFF. V gene TRBV11-2 combines with J gene TRBJ2-1; D ambiguous. The CDR3 loop spans 15 amino acids. Germline CDR1 reads SGHAT; CDR2 reads FQNNGV. The V and J ends lost 0 bases and 4 bases respectively, with 10 bases between them. Full variable domain (missing parts from reference TRBV11-2 and TRBJ2-1): EAGVAQSPRYKIIEKRQSVAFWCNPISGHATLYWYQQILGQGPKLLIQFQNNGVVDDSQLPKDRFSAERLKGVDSTLKIQPAKLEDSAVYLCASSLEILLYNEQFFGPGTRLTVL.

The V and J genes are TRBV7-3 and TRBJ2-1; D uncertain. Trimming took off 4 bases at V and 9 bases at J, with 10 bases between the two ends. Germline V gives CDR1 SGHTA, CDR2 FQGTGA. This CDR3 spans 12 amino acids. CDR3 DNA: TGTGCCAGCAGCTCCTACATGGGTGAGCAGTTCTTC. The encoded protein is CASSSYMGEQFF.

The chain employs TRBV6-5 and TRBJ1-6, with D possibly TRBD1 on 5 matching bases. Per the germline V gene, CDR1 is MNHEY and CDR2 is SVGAGI. The CDR3 covers 15 residues. V dropped 9 bases and J dropped 3 bases, with 15 bases sitting between them. The CDR3 loop is CASKGREGYNSPLHF. For the CDR3, the DNA is TGTGCCAGTAAAGGCAGGGAGGGCTATAATTCACCCCTCCACTTT.

The chain joins TRBV19 to TRBJ2-7, with TRBD1 matching over 7 bases. CDR1 and CDR2 (germline): LNHDA, SQIVND (reference sequence). Germline trimming cut 2 bases from V and 6 bases from J; bases unmatched to any gene: 1. There are 12 residues in the CDR3. The CDR3 loop reads CASSIRGLEQYF. The CDR3 DNA reads as TGTGCCAGTAGTATAAGGGGGCTCGAGCAGTACTTC.

This chain connects TRBV21-1 to TRBJ1-5; the D segment call TRBD1 is taken from the table without a DNA check. TRBV21-1 corresponds to a pseudogene. This CDR3 region has 13 residues. The CDR3 bases are TGTGCCAGCCATAGGCAGGGGAGTCAGCCCCAGCATTTT. This translates into CASHRQGSQPQHF.

The chain employs TRBV7-9 and TRBJ2-3, with 8 bases fitting TRBD1. The V segment lost 1 base and the J segment 4 bases; nucleotides outside the gene matches: 7. CDR1 is SEHNR and CDR2 is FQNEAQ in the germline V gene (reference sequence). This CDR3 has 16 amino acids. For the CDR3, the DNA is TGTGCCAGCAGCTTAGTCCCAGGGGGCGGGTCAGATACGCAGTATTTT. Encoded protein: CASSLVPGGGSDTQYF.